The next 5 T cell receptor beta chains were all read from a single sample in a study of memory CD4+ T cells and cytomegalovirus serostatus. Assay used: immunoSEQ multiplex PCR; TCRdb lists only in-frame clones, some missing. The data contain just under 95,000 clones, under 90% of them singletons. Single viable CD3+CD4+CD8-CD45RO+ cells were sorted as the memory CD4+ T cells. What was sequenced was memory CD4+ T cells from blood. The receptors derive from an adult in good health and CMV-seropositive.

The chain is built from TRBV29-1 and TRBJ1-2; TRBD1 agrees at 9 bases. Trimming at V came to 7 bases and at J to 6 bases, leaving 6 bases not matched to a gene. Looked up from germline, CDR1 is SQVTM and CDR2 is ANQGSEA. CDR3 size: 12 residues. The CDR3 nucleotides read TGCAGCGCTGTACAGGGGGCTAATGGCTACACCTTC. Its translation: CSAVQGANGYTF.

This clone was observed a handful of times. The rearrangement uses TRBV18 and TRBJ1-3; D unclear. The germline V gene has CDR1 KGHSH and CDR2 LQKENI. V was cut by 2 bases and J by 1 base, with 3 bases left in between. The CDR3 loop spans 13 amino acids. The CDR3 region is CASSPESGNTIYF. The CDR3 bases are TGTGCCAGCTCACCAGAATCTGGAAACACCATATATTTT.

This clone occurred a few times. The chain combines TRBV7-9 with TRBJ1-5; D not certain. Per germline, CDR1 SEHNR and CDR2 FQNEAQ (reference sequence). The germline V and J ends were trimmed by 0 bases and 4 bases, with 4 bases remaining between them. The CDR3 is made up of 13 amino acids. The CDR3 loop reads CASSLASNQPQHF. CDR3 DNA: TGTGCCAGCAGCTTAGCGTCTAATCAGCCCCAGCATTTT.

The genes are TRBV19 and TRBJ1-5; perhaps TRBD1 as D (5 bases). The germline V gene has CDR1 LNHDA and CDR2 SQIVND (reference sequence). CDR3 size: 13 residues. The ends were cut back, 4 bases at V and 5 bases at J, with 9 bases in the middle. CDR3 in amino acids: CASSKGRDQPQHF. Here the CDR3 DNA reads TGTGCCAGTAGTAAGGGGAGGGATCAGCCCCAGCATTTT.

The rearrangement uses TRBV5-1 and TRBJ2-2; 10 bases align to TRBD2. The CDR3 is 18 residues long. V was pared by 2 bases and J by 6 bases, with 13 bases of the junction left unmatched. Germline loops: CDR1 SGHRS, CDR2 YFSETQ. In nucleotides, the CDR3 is TGCGCCAGCAGCTTTAGTCCTCTAGCGGGAGCAAGTCCCGGGGAGCTGTTTTTT. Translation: CASSFSPLAGASPGELFF.